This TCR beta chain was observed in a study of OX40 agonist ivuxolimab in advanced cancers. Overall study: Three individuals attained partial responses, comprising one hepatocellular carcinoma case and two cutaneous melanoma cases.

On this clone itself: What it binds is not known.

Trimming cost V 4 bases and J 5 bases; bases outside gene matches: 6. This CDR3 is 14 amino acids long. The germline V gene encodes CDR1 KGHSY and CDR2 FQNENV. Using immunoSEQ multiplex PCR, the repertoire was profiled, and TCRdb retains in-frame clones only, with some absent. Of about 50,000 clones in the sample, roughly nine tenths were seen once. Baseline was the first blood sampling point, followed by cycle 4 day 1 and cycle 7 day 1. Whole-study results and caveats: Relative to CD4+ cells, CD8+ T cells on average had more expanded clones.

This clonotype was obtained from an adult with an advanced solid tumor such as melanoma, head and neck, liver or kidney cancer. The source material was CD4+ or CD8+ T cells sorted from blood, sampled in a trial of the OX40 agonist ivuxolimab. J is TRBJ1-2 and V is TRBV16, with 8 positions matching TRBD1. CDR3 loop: CASSPTGQGYGYTF. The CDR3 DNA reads TGTGCCAGCAGCCCGACCGGACAGGGATATGGCTACACCTTC.